These 4 T cell receptor beta chains were sequenced from one sample in a study of blood T cells in healthy people across ages (dated by TCRdb to about 2015). Receptor libraries were prepared by 5' RACE. Data came from an Illumina HiSeq 2500. A second 7 to 11 cycle PCR used a sample-barcoded 5' primer and a J-beta primer mix. TCRdb reprocessing: public reads trimmed at Q25 with fastp, clones called with MiXCR, in-frame beta chains kept. Here each entry gathers all rows of one CDR3 protein and keeps the most common genes and DNA. The sample table lists approximately 1,100,000 distinct CDR3 sequences, roughly 45% of them with a count of one. The ten most abundant clones make up approximately 20% of the sample. The specimen sequenced was blood. The receptors shown here come from a woman aged 55-69 years in good health.

This clonotype was counted between two and nine times. The V call is TRBV20-1, the J call TRBJ1-5; D is possibly TRBD1 (5 bases). V was clipped by 2 bases and J by 6 bases, with 17 bases between them. CDR3 length: 15 residues. The germline gives CDR1 DFQATT, CDR2 SNEGSKA (reference sequence). The CDR3 DNA reads as TGCAGTGCTAGACACGGCAGGGCCACAACTCAGCCCCAGCATTTT. Encoded protein: CSARHGRATTQPQHF.

This clonotype was detected ten times or more. This chain connects TRBV6-4 to TRBJ1-2; a weak D match, TRBD1 (6 bases). Germline lookup yields CDR1 MRHNA and CDR2 SNTAGT. The CDR3 has 14 amino acids. The V gene lost 2 bases and the J gene lost 6 bases, with 13 bases spanning the gap. The CDR3 spells CASSDETGVNGYTF. The CDR3 bases are TGTGCCAGCAGTGACGAGACAGGCGTTAATGGCTACACCTTC.

The chain carries TRBV7-8 and TRBJ2-4; no definite D call. The end of the DNA aligns better with TRBJ2-7, so the J call may be wrong. CDR3 size: 16 residues. Per germline, CDR1 SGHVS and CDR2 FQNEAQ. CDR3 loop: CASSLAPRMSSYEQYF. CDR3 DNA: TGTGCCAGCAGCTTAGCGCCCCGGATGTCCTCCTACGAGCAGTACTTC.

The CDR3 loop is CRQGAGNIQYF. DNA of the CDR3: TGCAGACAGGGGGCAGGAAACATTCAGTACTTC. V usage is TRBV20-1 and J usage is TRBJ2-5; 9 nucleotides agree with TRBD1. Judging by the DNA end, TRBJ2-4 fits better; the J call may be wrong. Germline V gene data show CDR1 as DFQATT and CDR2 as SNEGSKA (reference sequence). The CDR3 length is 11 residues.